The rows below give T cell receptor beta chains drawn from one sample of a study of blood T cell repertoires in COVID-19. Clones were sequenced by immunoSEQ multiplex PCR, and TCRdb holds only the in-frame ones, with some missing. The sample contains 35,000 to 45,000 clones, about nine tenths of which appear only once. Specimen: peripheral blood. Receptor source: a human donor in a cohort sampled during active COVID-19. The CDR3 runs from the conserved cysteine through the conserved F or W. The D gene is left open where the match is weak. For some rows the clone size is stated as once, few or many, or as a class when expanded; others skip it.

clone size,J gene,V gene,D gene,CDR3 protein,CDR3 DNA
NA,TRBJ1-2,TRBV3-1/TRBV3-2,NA,CASSQETGIYGYTF,TGTGCCAGCAGCCAAGAAACAGGGATCTATGGCTACACCTTC
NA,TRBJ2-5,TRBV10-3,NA,CATWVGKQETQYF,TGTGCCACCTGGGTCGGGAAACAAGAGACCCAGTACTTC
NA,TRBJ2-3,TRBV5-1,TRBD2,CASSRGLAGAADTQYF,TGCGCCAGCAGTCGCGGACTAGCGGGAGCCGCAGATACGCAGTATTTT
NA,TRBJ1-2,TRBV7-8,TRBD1,CASSLAAGGIGGYTF,TGTGCCAGCAGCTTAGCGGCAGGGGGCATAGGGGGCTACACCTTC
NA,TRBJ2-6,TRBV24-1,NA,CATSAAGANVLTF,TGTGCCACCAGTGCAGCTGGGGCCAACGTCCTGACTTTC
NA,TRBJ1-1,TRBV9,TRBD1,CASSATGLNTEAFF,TGTGCCAGCAGCGCGACAGGGCTGAACACTGAAGCTTTCTTT
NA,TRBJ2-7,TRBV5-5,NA,CASSGEVEQYF,TGTGCCAGCAGTGGGGAGGTCGAGCAGTACTTC
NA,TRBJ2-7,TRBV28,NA,CASTSQRSYEQYF,TGTGCCAGCACCTCCCAGCGGTCCTACGAGCAGTACTTC
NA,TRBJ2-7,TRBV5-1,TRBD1,CASSSGTGVTYEQYF,TGCGCCAGCAGCTCCGGGACAGGGGTAACCTACGAGCAGTACTTC
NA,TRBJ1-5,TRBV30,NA,CAWSVGQLNQPQHF,TGTGCCTGGAGTGTTGGGCAGCTCAATCAGCCCCAGCATTTT
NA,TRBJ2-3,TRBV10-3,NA,CAISERVGLPTDTQYF,TGTGCCATCAGTGAGAGAGTTGGACTACCCACAGATACGCAGTATTTT
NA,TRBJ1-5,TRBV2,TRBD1,CASSGPPGQPNQPQHF,TGTGCCAGCAGTGGACCCCCGGGACAGCCTAATCAGCCCCAGCATTTT
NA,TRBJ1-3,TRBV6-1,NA,CASSEGTARWASGNTIYF,TGTGCCAGCAGTGAAGGGACAGCCCGATGGGCCTCTGGAAACACCATATATTTT
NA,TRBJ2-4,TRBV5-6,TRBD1,CASSLRTGAGGIQYF,TGTGCCAGCAGCTTACGGACAGGGGCCGGGGGCATTCAGTACTTC
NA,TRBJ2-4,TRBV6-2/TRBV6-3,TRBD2,CASSSRGGWDKNIQYF,TGTGCCAGCAGCTCTCGCGGGGGGTGGGACAAAAACATTCAGTACTTC
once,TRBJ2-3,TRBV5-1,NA,CASSTGWRADTQYF,TGCGCCAGCAGCACAGGGTGGCGGGCAGATACGCAGTATTTT
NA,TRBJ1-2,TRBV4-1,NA,CASSQDGSDYTF,TGCGCCAGCAGCCAAGACGGGAGTGACTACACCTTC
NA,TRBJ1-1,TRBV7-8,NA,CASSLPEGDTEAFF,TGTGCCAGCAGCCTCCCGGAAGGGGACACTGAAGCTTTCTTT
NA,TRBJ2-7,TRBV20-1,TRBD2,CSASSLEGLRYEQYF,TGCAGTGCTAGTAGTCTGGAGGGACTAAGATACGAGCAGTACTTC
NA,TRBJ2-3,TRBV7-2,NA,CASSLAGQGTDTQYF,TGTGCCAGCAGCTTAGCGGGCCAGGGGACCGATACGCAGTATTTT
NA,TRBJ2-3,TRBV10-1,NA,CASTEDFIKPQYF,TGCGCCAGCACCGAGGATTTTATTAAGCCGCAGTATTTT
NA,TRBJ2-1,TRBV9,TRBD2,CASSVVIPSGSRSYNEQFF,TGTGCCAGCAGCGTAGTGATCCCTAGCGGGAGCCGCTCCTACAATGAGCAGTTCTTC
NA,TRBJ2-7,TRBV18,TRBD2,CASLPYRGASGGSSYEQYF,TGTGCCAGCTTACCGTATCGCGGGGCTAGCGGGGGTTCATCCTACGAGCAGTACTTC
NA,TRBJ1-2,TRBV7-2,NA,CASSPPGREFYGYTF,TGTGCCAGCAGCCCACCAGGGAGGGAATTCTATGGCTACACCTTC
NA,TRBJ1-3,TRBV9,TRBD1,CASSVEQGAGNTIYF,TGTGCCAGCAGCGTAGAACAGGGGGCTGGAAACACCATATATTTT
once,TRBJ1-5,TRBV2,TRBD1,CASSRQGRGQPQHF,TGTGCCAGCAGCCGACAGGGAAGGGGTCAGCCCCAGCATTTT
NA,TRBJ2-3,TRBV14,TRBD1,CASSQGGTGYTDTQYF,TGTGCCAGCAGCCAAGGTGGGACAGGGTACACAGATACGCAGTATTTT
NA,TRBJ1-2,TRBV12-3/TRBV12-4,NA,CASSLSQGGGYTF,TGTGCCAGCAGTTTATCCCAGGGAGGTGGCTACACCTTC
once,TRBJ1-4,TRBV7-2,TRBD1,CASSLGQGGYFEKLFF,TGTGCCAGCAGCTTAGGACAGGGAGGATATTTTGAAAAACTGTTTTTT
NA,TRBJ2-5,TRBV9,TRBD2,CASSVGGGTQETQYF,TGTGCCAGCAGCGTGGGCGGGGGGACCCAAGAGACCCAGTACTTC
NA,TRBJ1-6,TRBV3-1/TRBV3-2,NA,CASSQDRGILYNSPLHF,TGTGCCAGCAGCCAAGATCGAGGGATCCTCTATAATTCACCCCTCCACTTT
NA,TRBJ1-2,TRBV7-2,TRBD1,CASSLADRGAGYTF,TGTGCCAGCAGCTTAGCGGACAGGGGGGCAGGCTACACCTTC
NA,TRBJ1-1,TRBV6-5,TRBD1,CASSSGTDNTEAFF,TGTGCCAGCAGTTCCGGGACAGATAACACTGAAGCTTTCTTT
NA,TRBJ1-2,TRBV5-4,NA,CASSLAAEFYGYTF,TGTGCCAGCAGCTTAGCGGCGGAGTTCTATGGCTACACCTTC
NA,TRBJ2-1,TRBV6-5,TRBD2,CASNRAGGLYNEQFF,TGTGCCAGCAACCGAGCGGGGGGGCTGTACAATGAGCAGTTCTTC
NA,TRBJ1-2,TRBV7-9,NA,CASSLNSVYGYTF,TGTGCCAGCAGCTTAAACTCCGTCTATGGCTACACCTTC
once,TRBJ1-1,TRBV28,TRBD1,CASSLTGRGRRGTEAFF,TGTGCCAGCAGTTTAACGGGCAGGGGGCGACGGGGCACTGAAGCTTTCTTT
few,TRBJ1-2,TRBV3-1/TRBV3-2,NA,CASSLTAGGSAYGYTF,TGTGCCAGCAGCCTCACAGCGGGGGGGTCGGCCTATGGCTACACCTTC
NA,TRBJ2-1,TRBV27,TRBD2,CASSVLRLAGERSYNEQFF,TGTGCCAGCAGTGTCCTTCGACTAGCGGGAGAGAGGTCCTACAATGAGCAGTTCTTC
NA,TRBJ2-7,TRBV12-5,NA,CASGLVGGGRYEQYF,TGTGCTAGTGGTTTGGTAGGCGGGGGCCGATACGAGCAGTACTTC
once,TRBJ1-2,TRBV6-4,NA,CASSDSKRGETNHGYTF,TGTGCCAGCAGTGACTCGAAACGGGGGGAAACTAACCATGGCTACACCTTC
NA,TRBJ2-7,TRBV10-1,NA,CASGGAGVHEQYF,TGCGCCAGCGGAGGGGCTGGGGTCCACGAGCAGTACTTC
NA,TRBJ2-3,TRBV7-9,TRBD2,CASTLGLAGGTDTQYF,TGTGCCAGCACCCTGGGACTAGCGGGGGGCACAGATACGCAGTATTTT
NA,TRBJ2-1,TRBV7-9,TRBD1,CASSPGAGTGSYNEQFF,TGTGCCAGCAGCCCAGGGGCGGGGACAGGATCTTACAATGAGCAGTTCTTC
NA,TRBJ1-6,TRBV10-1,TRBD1,CASTPGQYSPLHF,TGCGCCAGCACGCCGGGACAGTATTCACCCCTCCACTTT
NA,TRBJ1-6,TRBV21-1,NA,CASSKGRARGRPLHF,TGTGCCAGCAGCAAAGGTAGGGCTAGGGGGCGACCCCTCCACTTT
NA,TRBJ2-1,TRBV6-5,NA,CASSRRGPYNEQFF,TGTGCCAGCAGTCGGAGGGGGCCCTACAATGAGCAGTTCTTC
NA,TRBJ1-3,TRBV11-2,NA,CASSLPEGRAGNTIYF,TGTGCCAGCAGCCTTCCCGAGGGGAGGGCTGGAAACACCATATATTTT
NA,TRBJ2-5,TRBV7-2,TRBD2,CASSFTSGAGETQYF,TGTGCCAGCAGCTTCACTAGCGGGGCGGGGGAGACCCAGTACTTC
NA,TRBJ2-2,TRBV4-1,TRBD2,CASSQEGGLATNTGELFF,TGCGCCAGCAGCCAAGAGGGAGGGCTAGCGACCAACACCGGGGAGCTGTTTTTT